These 2 T cell receptor beta chains came from one sample sequenced in a study of blood T cells in healthy people across ages. Together with a sample-barcoded 5' primer, a J-beta primer mix was included in a second PCR lasting roughly 6 to 12 cycles. TCRdb fed the 5' RACE reads into MiXCR, producing one record per CDR3 protein. Of about 630,000 distinct CDR3 sequences in the sample, more than 20% were seen once. Sequenced sample: blood. Source of these receptors: a man between 65 and 85 years old in good health.

The chain employs TRBV11-2 and TRBJ2-7; 7 nucleotides match TRBD1. The J call is in doubt because the DNA end fits TRBJ2-5 better. Germline-derived CDR1 and CDR2 are SGHAT and FQNNGV. CDR3 size: 15 residues. DNA of the CDR3: TGTGCCAGCAGCTTAGGGGAAGGGGGCTTCGAGACCCAGTACTTC. It is translated as CASSLGEGGFETQYF.

The chain has TRBV25-1 and TRBJ2-6; D uncertain. Trimming stripped 1 base from V and 2 bases from J, with 6 bases between. The length of the CDR3 is 15 residues. Germline values: CDR1 MGHDK, CDR2 SYGVNS. The CDR3, as DNA: TGTGCCAGCAGTGAATCTGTCCCTGGGGCCAACGTCCTGACTTTC. Its protein product is CASSESVPGANVLTF.